This T cell receptor (beta chain) was retrieved from a study of blood T cell repertoires in COVID-19. About the research overall: The study drew acute and convalescent COVID-19 samples from the United States, Italy and Spain. PBMCs, B-cell-depleted T cells, or T cells were the source of the cDNA or gDNA that made up the material.

In the source study's methods: Reference gene primers were amplified, and this amplification served to estimate nucleated cell counts. Generated by immunoSEQ multiplex PCR, the TCRdb table keeps only in-frame clones and is missing some. V, J and clone size derive from that table, while D and trimming were established from the DNA sequence. The data hold a few hundred thousand clones, with approximately 85% observed a single time. This clone was observed a single time. Losses at the gene ends were 6 bases for V and 2 bases for J; bases not matched to a gene: 9. Germline assignment: CDR1 LGHNA and CDR2 YNFKEQ. There are 16 residues in the CDR3.

This clonotype was sampled from a human donor in a cohort sampled during active COVID-19. The chain has TRBV4-2 and TRBJ2-3; 9 bases map to TRBD1. The sequencing input was peripheral blood. The DNA for the CDR3 is TGTGCCAGCAGACTCACTCGACAGGGGGACACAGATACGCAGTATTTT. It is translated as CASRLTRQGDTDTQYF.